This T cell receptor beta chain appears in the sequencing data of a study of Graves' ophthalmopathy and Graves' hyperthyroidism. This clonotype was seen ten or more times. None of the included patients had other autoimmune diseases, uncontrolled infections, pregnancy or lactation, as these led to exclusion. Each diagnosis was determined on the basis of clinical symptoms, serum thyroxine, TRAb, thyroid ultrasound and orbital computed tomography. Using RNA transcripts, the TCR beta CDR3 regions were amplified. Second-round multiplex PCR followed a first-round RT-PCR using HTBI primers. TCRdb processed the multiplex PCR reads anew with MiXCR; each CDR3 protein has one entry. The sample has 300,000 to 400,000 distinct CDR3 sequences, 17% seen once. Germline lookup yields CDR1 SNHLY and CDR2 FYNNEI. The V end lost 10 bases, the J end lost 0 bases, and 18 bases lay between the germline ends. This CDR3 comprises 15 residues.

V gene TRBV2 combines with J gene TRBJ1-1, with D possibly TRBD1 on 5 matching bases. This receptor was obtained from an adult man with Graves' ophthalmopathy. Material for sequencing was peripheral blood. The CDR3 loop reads CATHRDFPLNTEAFF. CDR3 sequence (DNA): TGTGCCACACACCGGGACTTCCCATTGAACACTGAAGCTTTCTTT.